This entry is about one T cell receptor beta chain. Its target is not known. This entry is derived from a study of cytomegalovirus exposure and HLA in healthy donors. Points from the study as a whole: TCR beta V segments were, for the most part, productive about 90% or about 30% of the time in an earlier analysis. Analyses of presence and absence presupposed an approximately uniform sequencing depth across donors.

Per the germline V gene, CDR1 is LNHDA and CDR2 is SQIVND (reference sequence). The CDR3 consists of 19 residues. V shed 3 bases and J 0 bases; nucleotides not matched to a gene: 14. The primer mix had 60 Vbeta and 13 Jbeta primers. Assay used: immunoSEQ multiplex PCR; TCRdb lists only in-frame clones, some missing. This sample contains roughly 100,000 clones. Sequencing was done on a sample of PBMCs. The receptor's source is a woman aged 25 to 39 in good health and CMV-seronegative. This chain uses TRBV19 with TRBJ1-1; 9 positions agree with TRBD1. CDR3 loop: CASSIPRSGQGKMNTEAFF. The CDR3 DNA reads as TGTGCCAGTAGTATCCCCCGATCCGGACAGGGGAAGATGAACACTGAAGCTTTCTTT.